The 8 T cell receptor beta chains presented below share a single source sample, sequenced in a study of blood T cell repertoires in COVID-19. Repertoires were generated with immunoSEQ multiplex PCR, while TCRdb's copy carries only in-frame clones and drops some. The table has 230,000 or so clones, around 90% seen once. Sequencing input: peripheral blood. The receptors originated from a woman in her sixties or seventies with COVID-19, enrolled during active disease.

J is TRBJ1-4 and V is TRBV4-3; D perhaps matches TRBD1 (5 bases). Germline CDR1 LGHNA, CDR2 YSLEER. V lost 0 bases and J 4 bases, leaving 12 bases between the germline ends. This CDR3 is built from 16 residues. The CDR3 loop is CASSQDPGVINEKLFF. CDR3 nucleotide sequence: TGCGCCAGCAGCCAAGATCCGGGGGTTATTAATGAAAAACTGTTTTTT.

The V and J genes are TRBV12-3 or TRBV12-4 and TRBJ1-4, with D possibly being TRBD1 (5 bases). V was pared by 7 bases and J by 14 bases, with 20 bases between. The CDR3 has 13 amino acids. Written as DNA, the CDR3 is TGTGCCAGCACCCCGGGGGGGGGTAGCGGCCTGTTTTTT. This encodes CASTPGGGSGLFF.

The DNA of the CDR3 is TGTGCCAGCAGCTTGGCCAGGGGCCACCAAGAGACCCAGTACTTC. Its translation: CASSLARGHQETQYF. The genes are TRBV5-6 and TRBJ2-5, with D perhaps matching TRBD1 (6 bases). The V end was cut by 0 bases, the J end by 0 bases, with 9 bases between. This CDR3 has 15 amino acids. Germline V gives CDR1 SGHDT, CDR2 YYEEEE.

This sequence joins TRBV19 and TRBJ1-5, with 7 nucleotides matching TRBD1. Germline V lookup: CDR1 LNHDA, CDR2 SQIVND (reference sequence). V gave up 6 bases and J gave up 8 bases; unmatched junction bases: 22. This CDR3 is built from 18 residues. CDR3 sequence: CASSLRGGNRGRKEPQHF. The DNA for the CDR3 is TGTGCCAGTAGCCTCCGCGGGGGGAACAGGGGAAGAAAGGAGCCCCAGCATTTT.

This clone is a singleton in its sample. The chain carries TRBV18 and TRBJ2-3, with 14 bases fitting TRBD2. This CDR3 has 18 residues. V trimming: 3 bases; J trimming: 5 bases; junction bases outside the gene matches: 10. In germline, CDR1 is KGHSH, CDR2 LQKENI. Here the CDR3 reads CASSPQRLAGGRGDTQYF. For the CDR3, the DNA is TGTGCCAGCTCACCCCAAAGACTAGCGGGGGGGCGCGGAGATACGCAGTATTTT.

This sequence joins TRBV11-3 and TRBJ1-1; perhaps TRBD1 as D (6 bases). In germline, CDR1 is SGHNT, CDR2 YENEEA. The V end lost 4 bases, the J end lost 1 base, and 10 bases lay between the germline ends. The CDR3 totals 14 residues. DNA for the CDR3: TGTGCCAGCAGCTCGGGACACGAGAACACTGAAGCTTTCTTT. This gives the protein CASSSGHENTEAFF. The full variable domain, in which reference TRBV11-3 and TRBJ1-1 provide the parts outside the CDR3, is EAGVVQSPRYKIIEKKQPVAFWCNPISGHNTLYWYLQNLGQGPELLIRYENEEAVDDSQLPKDRFSAERLKGVDSTLKIQPAELGDSAVYLCASSSGHENTEAFFGQGTRLTVV.

This chain links TRBV2 with TRBJ1-2; 7 bases are a match to TRBD1. This CDR3 comprises 16 residues. Germline CDR1 is SNHLY and CDR2 is FYNNEI. J lost 7 bases, V lost 2 bases, and 13 bases had no gene match. CDR3 in amino acids: CASSETATGSMGGYTF. CDR3 DNA: TGTGCCAGCAGTGAAACCGCGACAGGGTCAATGGGTGGCTACACCTTC.

The J gene is TRBJ1-2, the V gene TRBV19; D perhaps matches TRBD1 (5 bases). The CDR3 sequence is 14 residues long. V lost 0 bases, J lost 4 bases, and 9 bases lay in between. Germline V gene sequence: CDR1 LNHDA, CDR2 SQIVND (reference sequence). The chain's CDR3 is CASSIDDSIYGYTF. Written as DNA, the CDR3 is TGTGCCAGTAGTATAGATGACAGCATCTATGGCTACACCTTC.